The rows below give T cell receptor beta chains drawn from one sample of a study of Graves' ophthalmopathy and Graves' hyperthyroidism. In TCRdb, the multiplex PCR reads were re-called with MiXCR into one record per CDR3 protein. The sample lists nearly 400,000 distinct CDR3 sequences, about 18% occurring once. The sequenced material came from peripheral blood. Source of these receptors: a woman under 30 with Graves' ophthalmopathy. Both conserved end residues are part of each CDR3. The order of the fields is D gene, clone size, V gene, J gene, CDR3 DNA, CDR3 protein. The D gene is left open where the match is weak. Size is omitted from some rows. Given values are once, few, many or a class for expanded clones.

TRBD2	.	TRBV7-9	TRBJ2-7	TGTGCCAGCAGCTTGAGCGGGAACCTAGAGCAGTACTTC	CASSLSGNLEQYF
TRBD2	.	TRBV30	TRBJ2-2	TGTGCCTGGGGTTCCCCTCGGCTAGCGGGAGTCGTTGGGGAGCTGTTTTTT	CAWGSPRLAGVVGELFF
.	many	TRBV15	TRBJ2-5	TGTGCCACCAGCAGAGAACTGAGGGAAGAGACCCAGTACTTC	CATSRELREETQYF
TRBD1	.	TRBV6-2/TRBV6-3	TRBJ2-7	TGTGCCAGCAGTTACTTACCTCCGGGACAGGGGGCCTCCTACGAGCAGTACTTC	CASSYLPPGQGASYEQYF
.	many	TRBV6-1	TRBJ1-1	TGTGCCAGCAGTGAGATGAACACTGAAGCTTTCTTT	CASSEMNTEAFF
.	many	TRBV6-2/TRBV6-3	TRBJ2-7	TGTGCCAGCAGTCCCCACATCTCGGGGCAGTACTTC	CASSPHISGQYF
.	many	TRBV27	TRBJ1-5	TGTGCCAGCAGTGCTGGACAGTCCCGCAATCAGCCCCAGCATTTT	CASSAGQSRNQPQHF
.	many	TRBV5-6	TRBJ1-1	TGTGCCAGCAGCCTAATGCCCGAGCTAGGACCGAACACTGAAGCTTTCTTT	CASSLMPELGPNTEAFF
.	many	TRBV12-3/TRBV12-4	TRBJ1-2	TGTGCCAGCAGTTCAATTGGGGGCTATGGCTACACCTTC	CASSSIGGYGYTF
TRBD2	.	TRBV5-6	TRBJ2-4	TGTGCCAGCAGCTCCCCCCCCGGACTAGCGGGTCAGGCCAAAAACATTCAGTACTTC	CASSSPPGLAGQAKNIQYF
TRBD2	many	TRBV29-1	TRBJ2-7	TGCAGCGCGCGGGGGGAGTTTCCCTCCTACGAGCAGTACTTC	CSARGEFPSYEQYF
TRBD2	many	TRBV6-1	TRBJ2-5	TGTGCCAGCAGTCCCCGGACTAGCGGGGGGGCTGAGACCCAGTACTTC	CASSPRTSGGAETQYF
.	.	TRBV10-2	TRBJ2-2	TGCGCCAGCAGTGAGTCGGCGGTATCGAACACCGGGGAGCTGTTTTTT	CASSESAVSNTGELFF
.	many	TRBV12-3/TRBV12-4	TRBJ1-2	TGTGCCAGCAGTTTCGGCAGGAGGGGCTCCTATGGCTACACCTTC	CASSFGRRGSYGYTF
TRBD1	many	TRBV27	TRBJ2-7	TGTGCCAGCAGTCTTCTTACCGGGACAGGGTTCTCCTACGAGCAGTACTTC	CASSLLTGTGFSYEQYF
TRBD1	many	TRBV6-4	TRBJ1-2	TGTGCCAGCAGTGACCCTCGCCGGGACAGGGGGCGATCCTACTATGGCTACACCTTC	CASSDPRRDRGRSYYGYTF
TRBD1	many	TRBV6-5	TRBJ1-6	TGTGCCAGCAGTCCACAGGGGGCGCGTAATTCACCCCTCCACTTT	CASSPQGARNSPLHF
.	many	TRBV4-1	TRBJ1-5	TGCGCCAGCAGCCAAGAAGGTAGGGGTAATCAGCCCCAGCATTTT	CASSQEGRGNQPQHF
.	.	TRBV19	TRBJ2-2	TGTGCCAGTAGTATGTTGGGAGGCACCGGGGAGCTGTTTTTT	CASSMLGGTGELFF
.	many	TRBV2	TRBJ1-1	TGTGCCAGCACCAGGGGTGCTGGGGCTTTCTTT	CASTRGAGAFF
.	many	TRBV28	TRBJ1-1	TGTGCCGGCAGTCACAACACATTCATGAACACTGAAGCTTTCTTT	CAGSHNTFMNTEAFF
.	few	TRBV12-3/TRBV12-4	TRBJ1-2	TGTGCCAGCAGCCCCGGGAGGGAAAACTATGGCTACACCTTC	CASSPGRENYGYTF
.	few	TRBV12-3/TRBV12-4	TRBJ1-2	TGTGCCAGCAGTTTGGCAGGGGCCACTAACTATGGCTACACCTTC	CASSLAGATNYGYTF
TRBD1	many	TRBV7-3	TRBJ1-5	TGTGCCAGCAGCTTAAGCTCAGGCAGGGGGGCTTATAGCAATCAGCCCCAGCATTTT	CASSLSSGRGAYSNQPQHF
.	many	TRBV29-1	TRBJ2-5	TGCAGCGTTGAAGTAGGTGGTGGGGAGACCCAGTACTTC	CSVEVGGGETQYF
TRBD1	many	TRBV28	TRBJ1-5	TGTGCCAGCACAGGGGGCGGGCAGCCCCAGCATTTT	CASTGGGQPQHF
.	many	TRBV6-1	TRBJ2-5	TGTGCCAGCACCGGACAGTTGGGAATGCAAGAGACCCAGTACTTC	CASTGQLGMQETQYF
.	many	TRBV11-2	TRBJ1-1	TGTGCCAGCAGCTTAGAGCGGGCAGGTTGGCGAAACACTGAAGCTTTCTTT	CASSLERAGWRNTEAFF
TRBD1	many	TRBV6-5	TRBJ1-5	TGTGCCAGCAGCGGGACCGGGACAGACAATCAGCCCCAGCATTTT	CASSGTGTDNQPQHF
TRBD1	few	TRBV12-3/TRBV12-4	TRBJ1-6	TGTGCCAGTTCGCAGGGGGCCAGAGTTTCACCCCTCCACTTT	CASSQGARVSPLHF
.	.	TRBV5-1	TRBJ1-2	TGCGCCAGCAGCTGGGAGACAGCTAACTATGGCTACACCTTC	CASSWETANYGYTF
.	few	TRBV6-1	TRBJ2-7	TGTGCCAGCAGCGGGACGCACTACGAGCAGTACTTC	CASSGTHYEQYF
.	many	TRBV19	TRBJ1-1	TGTGCCAGTAGCCTTCGCGGGGGGAGCCAGATGAACACTGAAGCTTTCTTT	CASSLRGGSQMNTEAFF
TRBD1	many	TRBV12-3/TRBV12-4	TRBJ1-2	TGTGCCAGCAGTACAGGGGGACGCTACACCTTC	CASSTGGRYTF
.	.	TRBV28	TRBJ2-7	TGTGCCAGCAGGACGGGGTTCGCCTACGGGCAGTACTTC	CASRTGFAYGQYF
.	.	TRBV6-1	TRBJ1-5	TGTGCCAGCAGTGAAAAATTTGGGGGGAACCCGGGCCCCCAGCATTTT	CASSEKFGGNPGPQHF
TRBD1	many	TRBV7-9	TRBJ1-1	TGTGCCAGCAGCTCCCTGGACAGGGTGAACACTGAAGCTTTCTTT	CASSSLDRVNTEAFF
.	many	TRBV29-1	TRBJ1-2	TGCAGCGTTTGGGGAGGCCCGTCATATGGCTACACCTTC	CSVWGGPSYGYTF
.	many	TRBV7-6	TRBJ2-7	TGTGCCAGCAGCCCGATGGACAGAGGTTACGAGCAGTACTTC	CASSPMDRGYEQYF
.	.	TRBV12-3/TRBV12-4	TRBJ2-2	TGTGCCAGCGCTACCAACACCGGGGAGCTGTTTTTT	CASATNTGELFF
.	many	TRBV30	TRBJ2-5	TGTGCCTGGGCGGCCCTAGCTTTAGCTACCCAAGAGACCCAGTACTTC	CAWAALALATQETQYF
TRBD1	many	TRBV19	TRBJ1-6	TGTGCCAGTAGCCCCCAGGAGGGGGCTTCCTATAATTCACCCCTCCACTTT	CASSPQEGASYNSPLHF
TRBD2	.	TRBV30	TRBJ2-2	TGTGCCTGGAGTGGGACCGGGGTCGGGGGGTCCGGGGAGCTGTTTTTT	CAWSGTGVGGSGELFF
TRBD2	many	TRBV6-1	TRBJ2-2	TGTGCCAGCAGCGGACTAGCGGGAGCCACCGGGGAGCTGTTTTTT	CASSGLAGATGELFF
.	many	TRBV28	TRBJ2-7	TGTGCCAGCGGAAGGGACCCCCGCCAAAGCGAGCAGTACTTC	CASGRDPRQSEQYF
.	many	TRBV19	TRBJ2-7	TGTGCCAGTAGCCGAGGTCGCTACGAGCAGTACTTC	CASSRGRYEQYF
TRBD1	.	TRBV12-3/TRBV12-4	TRBJ1-6	TGTGCCAGCAGTAGACAGGGAGGTTCACCCCTCCACTTT	CASSRQGGSPLHF
.	many	TRBV15	TRBJ2-5	TGTGCCACCAGCAGAGCTCCGGGGACACAAGAGACCCAGTACTTC	CATSRAPGTQETQYF
.	many	TRBV6-2/TRBV6-3	TRBJ1-2	TGTGCCAGCAGAACGGACAGCTATGGCTACACCTTC	CASRTDSYGYTF
.	many	TRBV7-3	TRBJ1-6	TGTGCCAGCAGCCAACGGGGGGGTTCACCCCTCCACTTT	CASSQRGGSPLHF
TRBD2	many	TRBV13	TRBJ2-5	TGTGCCAGCAGCATATACGTAGCGGGGGGGCTGCAAGAGACCCAGTACTTC	CASSIYVAGGLQETQYF
.	few	TRBV6-1	TRBJ1-2	TGTGCCAGCAGTCTCGGGAGGGGCCACTATGGCTACACCTTC	CASSLGRGHYGYTF
.	many	TRBV6-2/TRBV6-3	TRBJ2-2	TGTGCCAGTCAGCCTAGTTCCGGGGAGCTGTTTTTT	CASQPSSGELFF